This TCR beta chain was identified in a study of early stage breast cancer tumors. Turning to the study itself: ER+/PR+/HER2- status applied to about 75% of the 16 invasive breast tumors. Samples were sequenced at 9 to 10-fold average coverage. Study outcomes and limitations: Compared with adjacent normal breast, tumors showed about 2.5-fold denser, more clonal T cells.

As concerns this clone: Its cognate antigen is unknown.

This table comes from immunoSEQ multiplex PCR, and its TCRdb copy is limited to in-frame clones, with some not included. The sample holds about 17,000 clones, over 70% seen once. With 5 bases removed from V and 9 bases from J, the gap between germline ends came to 14 bases. This CDR3 spans 13 amino acids. Germline lookup yields CDR1 SEHNR and CDR2 FQNEAQ (reference sequence). What was sequenced was blood. V is TRBV7-9 and J is TRBJ2-1, with D unclear. This sequence was found in a person aged 70 to 85 with breast cancer. CDR3 nucleotide sequence: TGTGCCAGCAGCCTAAACTCCGGTGGTGAGCAGTTCTTC. Translated: CASSLNSGGEQFF.